The 20 T cell receptor beta chains reported below all come from one sample, sequenced in a study of spatial heterogeneity in lung cancer. TCRdb fed the 5' RACE reads into MiXCR, producing one record per CDR3 protein. Of about 78,000 distinct CDR3 sequences in the sample, about 8.5% are singletons; the top ten hold 6.8%. Time point meaning: sample taken at primary tumor resection. Sequenced here: PBMCs, sampled at surgery. The receptors were sampled from a male donor with early-stage non-small cell lung cancer.

This clonotype appeared a few times. The rearrangement links TRBV20-1 to TRBJ1-5, with 9 bases lining up with TRBD1. Looked up from germline, CDR1 is DFQATT and CDR2 is SNEGSKA (reference sequence). The CDR3 spans 14 residues. V was clipped by 2 bases and J by 4 bases; unmatched bases: 3. This chain's CDR3 is CSARPGQGNQPQHF. Here the CDR3 DNA reads TGCAGTGCTAGACCGGGACAGGGTAATCAGCCCCAGCATTTT.

This clonotype was seen a handful of times. V and J are TRBV7-2 and TRBJ1-1, with D unclear. The V gene lost 2 bases and the J gene lost 3 bases, with 7 bases spanning the gap. Germline V lookup: CDR1 SGHTA, CDR2 FQGNSA. The CDR3 spans 13 residues. The CDR3 coding sequence is TGTGCCAGCAGCTTATTTGGGGACACTGAAGCTTTCTTT. It is translated as CASSLFGDTEAFF. Drawing the rest from reference TRBV7-2 and TRBJ1-1, the complete variable domain is GAGVSQSPSNKVTEKGKDVELRCDPISGHTALYWYRQSLGQGLEFLIYFQGNSAPDKSGLPSDRFSAERTGGSVSTLTIQRTQQEDSAVYLCASSLFGDTEAFFGQGTRLTVV.

The V and J genes are TRBV12-3 or TRBV12-4 and TRBJ2-3, with 9 bases lining up with TRBD1. V gave up 6 bases and J gave up 2 bases; unmatched junction bases: 3. The CDR3 spans 14 residues. The CDR3 DNA sequence: TGTGCCAGCAGGAGGACAGGGGCCACAGATACGCAGTATTTT. Amino acid sequence: CASRRTGATDTQYF.

This clonotype was detected many times. The V gene is TRBV7-9, the J gene TRBJ1-1; TRBD1 matches 7 bases. V trimming: 5 bases; J trimming: 1 base; junction bases outside the gene matches: 10. The CDR3 runs to 16 residues. Germline V gene data show CDR1 as SEHNR and CDR2 as FQNEAQ (reference sequence). The CDR3 coding sequence is TGTGCCAGCAGCCCCCCTCAGACAGGGCAGAACACTGAAGCTTTCTTT. This encodes CASSPPQTGQNTEAFF.

This clonotype has at least ten counts. The V call is TRBV12-3 or TRBV12-4, the J call TRBJ2-1, with 8 positions matching TRBD2. Unmatched junction bases numbered 6, after V lost 7 bases and J lost 4 bases. CDR3 size: 14 residues. CDR3 DNA sequence: TGTGCCAGCACTCGGACTAGCAGTTACAATGAGCAGTTCTTC. The encoded protein is CASTRTSSYNEQFF.

This clonotype has a count of ten or more. The chain uses TRBV19 and TRBJ2-7, with 7 nucleotides matching TRBD2. This CDR3 is built from 14 residues. V gave up 6 bases and J gave up 1 base; unmatched junction bases: 6. The V gene's germline CDR1 is LNHDA and CDR2 SQIVND (reference sequence). CDR3 sequence: CASRSSGGSYEQYF. Here the CDR3 DNA reads TGTGCCAGTAGATCTAGCGGTGGATCCTACGAGCAGTACTTC.

At least ten counts were recorded for this clonotype. This rearrangement joins TRBV29-1 to TRBJ1-4; TRBD1 is a possible D gene (5 bases). V was clipped by 6 bases and J by 5 bases, with 10 bases between them. There are 12 residues in the CDR3. CDR1 SQVTM and CDR2 ANQGSEA come from the germline V gene. CDR3 sequence (DNA): TGCAGCGTGGGACGGAAGAATGAAAAACTGTTTTTT. It codes for CSVGRKNEKLFF.

V and J are TRBV5-1 and TRBJ2-1, with TRBD2 identical over 7 bases. V was pared by 0 bases and J by 6 bases, with 9 bases of the junction left unmatched. Germline V gene data show CDR1 as SGHRS and CDR2 as YFSETQ. This CDR3 is built from 16 residues. The CDR3 here is CASSLEASGPLNEQFF. The CDR3 DNA reads TGCGCCAGCAGCTTGGAGGCTAGCGGACCTCTCAATGAGCAGTTCTTC.

This clonotype was picked up many times. The chain has TRBV2 and TRBJ1-5; D gene ambiguous. Trimming shortened V by 5 bases and J by 0 bases, and 11 bases separated the two germline ends. This CDR3 is built from 15 residues. Germline CDR1 reads SNHLY; CDR2 reads FYNNEI. The CDR3 coding sequence is TGTGCCAGCAGTCGGGATCTACATAGCAATCAGCCCCAGCATTTT. It translates to CASSRDLHSNQPQHF.

The chain joins TRBV11-3 to TRBJ2-7; 9 bases align to TRBD1. V lost 0 bases to trimming and J lost 5 bases; unmatched junction nucleotides: 8. The germline V gene has CDR1 SGHNT and CDR2 YENEEA. The length of the CDR3 is 16 residues. Here the CDR3 reads CASSLEGTGTSHEQYF. The CDR3 DNA reads as TGTGCCAGCAGCTTAGAGGGGACAGGGACCAGCCACGAGCAGTACTTC.

This clonotype occurred a few times. The chain joins TRBV5-8 to TRBJ1-4; D is unclear. CDR3 length equals 18 residues. The V end was cut by 2 bases, the J end by 0 bases, with 17 bases between. CDR1 and CDR2 from the germline V gene are SGHTS and YDEGEE. The CDR3 here is CASSLTRTDPPTNEKLFF. CDR3 nucleotide sequence: TGTGCCAGCAGCTTAACGAGGACGGACCCTCCAACTAATGAAAAACTGTTTTTT.

This clonotype has at least ten counts. DNA of the CDR3: TGCGCCAGCAGCCAAGACGGGGGAACCTATGGCTACACCTTC. Protein sequence: CASSQDGGTYGYTF. The V and J genes are TRBV4-1 and TRBJ1-2; D is perhaps TRBD1 (5 bases). Between the trimmed V and J ends, which lost 0 bases and 4 bases, there was a span of 9 bases. There are 14 residues in the CDR3. Germline assignment: CDR1 MGHRA and CDR2 YSYEKL.

This clonotype occurred many times. This chain uses TRBV4-1 with TRBJ1-1, with D perhaps matching TRBD1 (6 bases). Germline V gives CDR1 MGHRA, CDR2 YSYEKL. The CDR3 contains 13 residues. V lost 1 base and J lost 3, with 6 bases in between. In DNA, the CDR3 is TGCGCCAGCAGCCAAGCAGGGGACACTGAAGCTTTCTTT. As protein: CASSQAGDTEAFF.

The chain links TRBV12-3 or TRBV12-4 to TRBJ2-1; no definite D call. This CDR3 has 10 amino acids. Trimming took off 6 bases at V and 8 bases at J, with 5 bases between the two ends. The CDR3 protein is CASSGHEQFF. The CDR3 nucleotides read TGTGCCAGCAGCGGGCATGAGCAGTTCTTC.

The chain carries TRBV5-6 and TRBJ2-7; 8 nucleotides line up with TRBD2. CDR3 length equals 14 residues. V lost 4 bases and J lost 3; bases outside the gene matches: 6. Germline lookup yields CDR1 SGHDT and CDR2 YYEEEE. The chain's CDR3 is CASSATGLGYEQYF. The CDR3 DNA follows: TGTGCCAGCAGCGCAACGGGACTAGGCTACGAGCAGTACTTC.

This clonotype was seen at least ten times. The gene calls are TRBV10-3 and TRBJ2-5; a possible D gene is TRBD1 (6 bases). The CDR3 totals 12 residues. Trimming cost V 8 bases and J 2 bases, with 9 bases left between them. Germline-derived CDR1 and CDR2 are ENHRY and SYGVKD. The CDR3 is CAIGDIQETQYF. The CDR3 DNA reads as TGTGCCATCGGGGACATACAAGAGACCCAGTACTTC.

This clonotype was seen repeatedly, ten times or more. The rearrangement uses TRBV3-1 and TRBJ2-1; possibly TRBD1 or TRBD2 for D (5 bases each). V shed 3 bases and J shed 9 bases, with 15 bases lying between them. From germline, CDR1 is LGHDT and CDR2 YNNKEL (reference sequence). There are 14 residues in the CDR3. Here the CDR3 reads CASSQGDLTSEQFF. Written as DNA, the CDR3 is TGTGCCAGCAGCCAGGGGGATCTGACAAGTGAGCAGTTCTTC.

The chain is built from TRBV18 and TRBJ2-3; D gene unclear. Germline loops: CDR1 KGHSH, CDR2 LQKENI. CDR3 length equals 12 residues. Trimming took off 3 bases at V and 6 bases at J, with 7 bases between the two ends. CDR3 sequence (DNA): TGTGCCAGCTCACCCTCCGGGGATACGCAGTATTTT. This codes for CASSPSGDTQYF.

This clonotype was counted ten times or more. The V and J genes are TRBV29-1 and TRBJ1-4; 8 nucleotides match TRBD1. The CDR3 runs to 14 residues. V shed 6 bases and J 7 bases; nucleotides not matched to a gene: 10. Germline assignment: CDR1 SQVTM and CDR2 ANQGSEA. The CDR3: CSVPGQGGGEKLFF. The CDR3 DNA sequence: TGCAGCGTGCCCGGACAGGGAGGCGGTGAAAAACTGTTTTTT.

This clonotype was recorded a few times. This chain connects TRBV27 to TRBJ2-5, with no clear D. This CDR3 region has 12 residues. V dropped 5 bases and J dropped 1 base, with 5 bases sitting between them. From germline, CDR1 is MNHEY and CDR2 SMNVEV (reference sequence). The CDR3 loop is CASSPTQETQYF. CDR3 DNA sequence: TGTGCCAGCAGTCCTACCCAAGAGACCCAGTACTTC.